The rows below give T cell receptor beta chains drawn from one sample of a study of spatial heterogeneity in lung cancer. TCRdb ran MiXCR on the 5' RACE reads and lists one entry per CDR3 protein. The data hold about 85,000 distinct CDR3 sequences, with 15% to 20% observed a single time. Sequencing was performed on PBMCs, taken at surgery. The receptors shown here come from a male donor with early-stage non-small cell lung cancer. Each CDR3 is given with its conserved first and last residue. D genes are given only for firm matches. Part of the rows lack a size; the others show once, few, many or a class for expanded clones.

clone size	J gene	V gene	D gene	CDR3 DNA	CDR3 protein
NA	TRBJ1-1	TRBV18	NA	TGTGCCAGCTCACCCGAGATGTGGAACACTGAAGCTTTCTTT	CASSPEMWNTEAFF
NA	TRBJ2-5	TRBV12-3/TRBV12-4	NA	TGTGCCAGCAGTCAAAACCCCCTTCGGGGGCAAGAGACCCAGTACTTC	CASSQNPLRGQETQYF
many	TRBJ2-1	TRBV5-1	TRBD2	TGCGCCAGCAGCTTGGCCCGCGGCGCGGGAGAGGAGCAGTTCTTC	CASSLARGAGEEQFF
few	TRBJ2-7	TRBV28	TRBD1	TGTGCCAGCAGCCCGGGACAGGGTACGGGTGAGCAGTACTTC	CASSPGQGTGEQYF
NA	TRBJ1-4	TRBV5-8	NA	TGTGCCAGCAGCTTGGTGGGCAGGGATGATGAAAAACTGTTTTTT	CASSLVGRDDEKLFF
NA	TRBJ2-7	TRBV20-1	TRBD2	TGCAGTGCCAAGAAAGGGACTAGTGCACCAATCGAGCAGTACTTC	CSAKKGTSAPIEQYF
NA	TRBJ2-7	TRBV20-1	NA	TGCAGTGCTAGTCCGGTTACGGCGGGTGAGCAGTACTTC	CSASPVTAGEQYF
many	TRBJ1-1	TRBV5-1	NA	TGCGCCAGCAGCTTGGGACAGTCTGTCACTGAAGCTTTCTTT	CASSLGQSVTEAFF
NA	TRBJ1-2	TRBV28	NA	TGTGCCAGCAGTACCCCGGGGGCGCTGTATGGCTACACCTTC	CASSTPGALYGYTF
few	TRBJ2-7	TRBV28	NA	TGTGCCAGCACCGCAGGGATCTACGAGCAGTACTTC	CASTAGIYEQYF
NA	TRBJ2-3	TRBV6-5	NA	TGTGCCAGCAGTTACGAGTTCACAGATACGCAGTATTTT	CASSYEFTDTQYF
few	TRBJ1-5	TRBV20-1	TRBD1	TGCAGTGCTAGGAGACAGGGGTCAGGCGGCAATCAGCCCCAGCATTTT	CSARRQGSGGNQPQHF
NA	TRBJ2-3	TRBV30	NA	TGTGCCTGGAGTGGGGGGGCACGAAGCACAGATACGCAGTATTTT	CAWSGGARSTDTQYF
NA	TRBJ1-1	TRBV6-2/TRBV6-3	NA	TGTGCCAGCAGTTACGGCAGGGTTGAAGCTTTCTTT	CASSYGRVEAFF
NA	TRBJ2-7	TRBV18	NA	TGTGCCAGCTCACCACCTGGGACCGGTTGGTACGAGCAGTACTTC	CASSPPGTGWYEQYF
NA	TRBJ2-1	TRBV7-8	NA	TGTGCCAGCAGCGAACAAGCGGACCTCGACTACAATGAGCAGTTCTTC	CASSEQADLDYNEQFF
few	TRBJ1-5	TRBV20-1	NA	TGCAGTGCCTCCGCATCCCGCTATAGCAATCAGCCCCAGCATTTT	CSASASRYSNQPQHF
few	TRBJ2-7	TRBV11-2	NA	TGTGCCAGCGAGGACAGAGCCTACGAGCAGTACTTC	CASEDRAYEQYF
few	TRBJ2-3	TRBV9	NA	TGTGCCACCAAACATCAGGTTGGCTCTTCAGTTGATACGCAGTATTTT	CATKHQVGSSVDTQYF
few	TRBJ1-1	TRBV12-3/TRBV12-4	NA	TGTGCCAGCAGCCCTCAGGAGAACACTGAAGCTTTCTTT	CASSPQENTEAFF
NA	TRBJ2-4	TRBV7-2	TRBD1	TGTGCCAGCAGTTATACCGGACAGGGAATTCAGTACTTC	CASSYTGQGIQYF
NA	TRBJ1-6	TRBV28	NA	TGTGCCAGCAGGATCGGACAGTATAATTCACCCCTCCACTTT	CASRIGQYNSPLHF
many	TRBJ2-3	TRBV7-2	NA	TGTGCCAGCAGCTTAGGCTACTTGAGCACAGATACGCAGTATTTT	CASSLGYLSTDTQYF
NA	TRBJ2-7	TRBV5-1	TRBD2	TGCGCCAGCAGCCTAGCCACTAGCGGTTACGAGCAGTACTTC	CASSLATSGYEQYF
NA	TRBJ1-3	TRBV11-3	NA	TGTGCCAGCAGCTTACAAGTGGGACCCAGTCACACCATATATTTT	CASSLQVGPSHTIYF
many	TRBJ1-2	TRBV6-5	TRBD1	TGTGCCAGCAGCTCGGGACAGGGCTATGGCTACACCTTC	CASSSGQGYGYTF
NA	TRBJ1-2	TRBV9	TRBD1	TGTGCCAGCAGCGTCGGACAGGGTACGTTAGGCTACACCTTC	CASSVGQGTLGYTF
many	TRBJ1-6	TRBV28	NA	TGTGCCAGCAGTTCCAATAATAATTCACCCCTCCACTTT	CASSSNNNSPLHF
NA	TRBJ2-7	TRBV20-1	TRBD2	TGCAGTGCTAGACCCCTTCTCGGAGCGGGGGCCGACTACGAGCAGTACTTC	CSARPLLGAGADYEQYF
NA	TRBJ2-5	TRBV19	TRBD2	TGTGCCAGTAGCCAGACTAGCGGGAGGATCAAGACCCAGTACTTC	CASSQTSGRIKTQYF
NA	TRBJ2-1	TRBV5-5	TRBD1	TGTGCCAGCAGCCCGGGACAGGGGAACAATGAGCAGTTCTTC	CASSPGQGNNEQFF
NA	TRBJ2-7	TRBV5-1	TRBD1	TGCGCCAGCAGCTTGGCAACAGGGGAAGACGAGCAGTACTTC	CASSLATGEDEQYF
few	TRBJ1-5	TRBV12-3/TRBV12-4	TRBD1	TGTGCCAGCAGGGCCGGCGGGACAGATAGCAATCAGCCCCAGCATTTT	CASRAGGTDSNQPQHF
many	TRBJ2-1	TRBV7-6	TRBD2	TGTGCCAGCAGCTTTAGACTAGCGGACCCATACAATGAGCAGTTCTTC	CASSFRLADPYNEQFF
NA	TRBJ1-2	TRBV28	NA	TGTGCCACCCCCCGCCCGGGAGTTGGTGGCTACACCTTC	CATPRPGVGGYTF
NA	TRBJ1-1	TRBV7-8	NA	TGTGCCAGCAGCGGATACGTGACTGAAGCTTTCTTT	CASSGYVTEAFF
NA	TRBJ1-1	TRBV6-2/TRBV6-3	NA	TGTGCCAGCAGTGTACACCGCACGACTAACACTGAAGCTTTCTTT	CASSVHRTTNTEAFF
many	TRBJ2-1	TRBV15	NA	TGTGCCACCAGCAGTCGGGACTTGCCAATGTTCTTC	CATSSRDLPMFF
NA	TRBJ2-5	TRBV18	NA	TGTGCCAGCTCACCGGACCTCCAAGAGACCCAGTACTTC	CASSPDLQETQYF
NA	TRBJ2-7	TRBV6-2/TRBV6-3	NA	TGTGCCAGCACCCCAGGACGGCGATTCGAGCAGTACTTC	CASTPGRRFEQYF
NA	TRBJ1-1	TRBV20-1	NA	TGCAGGCCAGACGGGGGCTACACTGAAGCTTTCTTT	CRPDGGYTEAFF
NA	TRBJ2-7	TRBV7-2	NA	TGTGCCAGCAGCTTGGACAGTTTTCCCAACGAGCAGTACTTC	CASSLDSFPNEQYF
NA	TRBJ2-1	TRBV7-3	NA	TGTGCCAGCAGCGGGGGGCCCTCCTACAATGAGCAGTTCTTC	CASSGGPSYNEQFF
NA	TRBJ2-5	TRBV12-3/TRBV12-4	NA	TGTGCCAGCAGTCGGGTGGCAGGGGTACAAGAGACCCAGTACTTC	CASSRVAGVQETQYF
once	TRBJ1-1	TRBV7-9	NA	TGTGCCAGCAGCTTAGCGATTTCAGGGGATACTGAAGCTTTCTTT	CASSLAISGDTEAFF
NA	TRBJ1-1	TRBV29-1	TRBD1	TGCAGCGTCACCGCGACAGGGGGAGGCACTGAAGCTTTCTTT	CSVTATGGGTEAFF
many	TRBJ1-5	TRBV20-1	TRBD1	TGCAGTGCTAAGGGACAGGCCCATCAGCCCCAGCATTTT	CSAKGQAHQPQHF
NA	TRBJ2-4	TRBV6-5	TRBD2	TGTGCCAGCAGTTCCCTAGCGGGGAGGACAGCCAAAAACATTCAGTACTTC	CASSSLAGRTAKNIQYF
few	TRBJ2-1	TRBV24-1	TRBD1	TGTGCCACCAGTGAGCCGGACAGGGGCCATGAGCAGTTCTTC	CATSEPDRGHEQFF
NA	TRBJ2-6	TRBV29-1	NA	TGCAGCGTTGAAGATCTGCGGGACTGGGCCCCTGGGGCCAACGTCCTGACTTTC	CSVEDLRDWAPGANVLTF
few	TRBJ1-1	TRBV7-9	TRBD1	TGTGCCAGCAGCTTAGTTGTAACAGGGACAGGCGAGAACACTGAAGCTTTCTTT	CASSLVVTGTGENTEAFF
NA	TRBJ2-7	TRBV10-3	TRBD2	TGTGCCATCAGTGATTCCGGGACCGGGGGAGGGGAGCAGTACTTC	CAISDSGTGGGEQYF
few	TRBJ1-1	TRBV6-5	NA	TGTGCCAGCACTTTACGACACGGGGGCAACACTGAAGCTTTCTTT	CASTLRHGGNTEAFF
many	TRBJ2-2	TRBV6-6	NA	TGTGCCAGCAGTCCCCTGGGGGGGCAAGGCGGGGAGCTGTTTTTT	CASSPLGGQGGELFF
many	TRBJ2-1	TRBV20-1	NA	TGCAGTGCTAGTTATCAGGGGTACAATGAGCAGTTCTTC	CSASYQGYNEQFF
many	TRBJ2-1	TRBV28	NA	TGTGCCAGCAGTTTAGTGGGGTGGGCCAATGAGCAGTTCTTC	CASSLVGWANEQFF
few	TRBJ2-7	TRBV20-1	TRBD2	TGCAGTGCCAGTAGCGGGTCCTCCTACGAGCAGTACTTC	CSASSGSSYEQYF
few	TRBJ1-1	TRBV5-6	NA	TGTGCCAGCAGCCAAGTCCCCGCAGGGGCGAGGGACACTGAAGCTTTCTTT	CASSQVPAGARDTEAFF
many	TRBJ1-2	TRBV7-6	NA	TGTGCCAGCAGCTTAGCCCCCTCCGGGACAAGCTATGGCTACACCTTC	CASSLAPSGTSYGYTF
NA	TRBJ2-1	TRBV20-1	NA	TGCAGTGCTAGTCGGGACCAGACTAGGAATGAGCAGTTCTTC	CSASRDQTRNEQFF